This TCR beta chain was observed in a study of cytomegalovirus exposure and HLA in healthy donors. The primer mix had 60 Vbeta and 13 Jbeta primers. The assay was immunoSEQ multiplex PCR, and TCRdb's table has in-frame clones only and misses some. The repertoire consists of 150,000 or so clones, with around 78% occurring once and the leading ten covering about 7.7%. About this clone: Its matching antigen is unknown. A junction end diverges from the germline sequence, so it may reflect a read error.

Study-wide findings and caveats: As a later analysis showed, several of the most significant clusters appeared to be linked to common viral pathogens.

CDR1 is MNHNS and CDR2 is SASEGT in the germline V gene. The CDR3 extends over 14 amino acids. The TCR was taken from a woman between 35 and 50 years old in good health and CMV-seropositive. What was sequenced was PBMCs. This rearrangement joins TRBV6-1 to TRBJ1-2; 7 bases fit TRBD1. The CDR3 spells CASSNIGTAYGYTF. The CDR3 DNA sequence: TGTGCAAGCAGTAATATAGGGACAGCCTATGGCTACACCTTC.